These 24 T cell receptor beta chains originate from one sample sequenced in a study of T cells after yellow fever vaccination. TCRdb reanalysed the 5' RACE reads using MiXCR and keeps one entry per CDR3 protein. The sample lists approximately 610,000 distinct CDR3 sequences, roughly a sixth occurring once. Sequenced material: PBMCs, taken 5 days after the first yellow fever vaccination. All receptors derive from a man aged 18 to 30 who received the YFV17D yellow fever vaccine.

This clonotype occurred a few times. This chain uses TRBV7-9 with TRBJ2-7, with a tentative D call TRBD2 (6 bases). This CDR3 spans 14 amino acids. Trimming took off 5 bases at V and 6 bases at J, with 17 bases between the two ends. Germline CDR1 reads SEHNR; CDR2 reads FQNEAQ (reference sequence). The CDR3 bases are TGTGCCAGCAGCCCGATGGACCGGAGGGGCGAGCAGTACTTC. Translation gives CASSPMDRRGEQYF.

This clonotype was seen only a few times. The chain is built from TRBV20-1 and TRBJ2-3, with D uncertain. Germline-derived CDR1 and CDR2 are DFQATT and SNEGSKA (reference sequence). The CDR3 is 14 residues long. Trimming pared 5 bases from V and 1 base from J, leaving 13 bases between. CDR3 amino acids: CSAPPGVGTDTQYF. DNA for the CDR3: TGCAGTGCTCCACCGGGTGTGGGCACAGATACGCAGTATTTT.

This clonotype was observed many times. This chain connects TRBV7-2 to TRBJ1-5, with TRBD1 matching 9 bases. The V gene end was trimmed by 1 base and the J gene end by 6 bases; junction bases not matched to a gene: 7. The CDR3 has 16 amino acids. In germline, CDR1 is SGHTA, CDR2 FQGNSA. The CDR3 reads CASSLGHRGLGQPQHF. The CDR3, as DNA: TGTGCCAGCAGCTTAGGGCACAGGGGGCTAGGTCAGCCCCAGCATTTT.

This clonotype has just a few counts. Here the CDR3 DNA reads TGTGCCATCACCCGGGAGGTAAATCAGCCCCAGCATTTT. This sequence encodes CAITREVNQPQHF. V gene TRBV10-3 combines with J gene TRBJ1-5, with D unclear. The length of the CDR3 is 13 residues. CDR1 is ENHRY and CDR2 is SYGVKD in the germline V gene. V shed 7 bases and J shed 4 bases, with 11 bases lying between them.

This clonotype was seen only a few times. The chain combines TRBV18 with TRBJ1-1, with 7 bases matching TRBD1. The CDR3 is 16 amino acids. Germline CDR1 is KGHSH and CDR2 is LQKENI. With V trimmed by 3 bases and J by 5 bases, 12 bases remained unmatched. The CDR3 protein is CASSPTGRGLSTEAFF. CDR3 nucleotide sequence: TGTGCCAGCTCACCTACCGGAAGGGGGCTCAGTACTGAAGCTTTCTTT.

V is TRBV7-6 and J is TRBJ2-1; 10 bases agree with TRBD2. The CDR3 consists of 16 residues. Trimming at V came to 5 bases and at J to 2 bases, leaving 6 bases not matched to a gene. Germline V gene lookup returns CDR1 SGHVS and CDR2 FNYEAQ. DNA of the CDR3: TGTGCCAGCAGCACATTAGCGGGGGGCACCTACAATGAGCAGTTCTTC. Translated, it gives CASSTLAGGTYNEQFF.

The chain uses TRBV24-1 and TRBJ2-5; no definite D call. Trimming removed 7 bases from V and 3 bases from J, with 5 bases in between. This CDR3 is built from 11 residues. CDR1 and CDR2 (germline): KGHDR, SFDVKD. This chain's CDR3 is CATSRKETQYF. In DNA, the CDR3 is TGTGCCACCAGCCGAAAAGAGACCCAGTACTTC.

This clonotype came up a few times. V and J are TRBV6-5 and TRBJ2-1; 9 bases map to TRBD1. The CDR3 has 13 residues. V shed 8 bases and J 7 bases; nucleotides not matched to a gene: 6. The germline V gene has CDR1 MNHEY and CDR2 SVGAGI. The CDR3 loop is CASLRQGENEQFF. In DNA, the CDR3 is TGTGCCAGCCTTCGACAGGGGGAGAATGAGCAGTTCTTC.

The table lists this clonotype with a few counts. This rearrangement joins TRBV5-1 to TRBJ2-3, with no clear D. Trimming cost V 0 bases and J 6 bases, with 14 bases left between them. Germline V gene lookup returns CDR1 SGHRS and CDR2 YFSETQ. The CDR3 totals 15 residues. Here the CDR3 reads CASSLALGAADTQYF. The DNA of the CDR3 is TGCGCCAGCAGCTTGGCCCTAGGCGCAGCGGATACGCAGTATTTT. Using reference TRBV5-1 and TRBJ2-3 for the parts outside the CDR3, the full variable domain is KAGVTQTPRYLIKTRGQQVTLSCSPISGHRSVSWYQQTPGQGLQFLFEYFSETQRNKGNFPGRFSGRQFSNSRSEMNVSTLELGDSALYLCASSLALGAADTQYFGPGTRLTVL.

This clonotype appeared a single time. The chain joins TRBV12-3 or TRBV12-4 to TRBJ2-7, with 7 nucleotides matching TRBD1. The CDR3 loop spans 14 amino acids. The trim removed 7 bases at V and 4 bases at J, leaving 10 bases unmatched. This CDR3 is CASTATGQKYEQYF. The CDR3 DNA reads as TGTGCCAGCACCGCGACGGGACAGAAGTACGAGCAGTACTTC.

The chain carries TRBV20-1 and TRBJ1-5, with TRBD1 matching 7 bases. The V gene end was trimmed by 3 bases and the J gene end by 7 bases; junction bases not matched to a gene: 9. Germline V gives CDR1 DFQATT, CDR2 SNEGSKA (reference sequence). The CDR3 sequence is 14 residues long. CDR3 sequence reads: CSARKQGQDQPQHF. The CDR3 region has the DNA TGCAGTGCTAGGAAACAGGGGCAGGACCAGCCCCAGCATTTT.

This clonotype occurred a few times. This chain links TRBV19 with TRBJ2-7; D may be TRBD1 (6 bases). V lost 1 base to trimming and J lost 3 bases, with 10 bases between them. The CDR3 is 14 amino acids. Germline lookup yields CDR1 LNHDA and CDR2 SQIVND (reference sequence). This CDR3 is CASSIVGTSYEQYF. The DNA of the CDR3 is TGTGCCAGTAGTATAGTTGGGACAAGCTACGAGCAGTACTTC.

The CDR3 bases are TGCGCCAGCACTGTTGGACAGGGTAAAGAGACCCAGTACTTC. Translated: CASTVGQGKETQYF. This chain uses TRBV10-2 with TRBJ2-5, with 8 bases aligning to TRBD1. Germline CDR1 reads WSHSY; CDR2 reads SAAADI. V shed 7 bases, J shed 3 bases, and the junction held 7 bases outside the gene matches. The length of the CDR3 is 14 residues.

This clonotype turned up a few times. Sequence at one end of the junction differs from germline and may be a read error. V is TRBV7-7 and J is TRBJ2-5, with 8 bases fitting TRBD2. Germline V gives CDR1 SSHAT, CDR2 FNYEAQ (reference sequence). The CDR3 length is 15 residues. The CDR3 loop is CASSLFGGALETQYF. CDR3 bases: TGTGCTAGCAGCTTATTCGGGGGGGCACTGGAGACCCAGTACTTC.

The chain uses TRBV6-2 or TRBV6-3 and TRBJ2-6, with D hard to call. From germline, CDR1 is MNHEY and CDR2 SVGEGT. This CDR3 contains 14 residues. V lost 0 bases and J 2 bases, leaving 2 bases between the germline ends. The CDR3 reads CASSYSTGANVLTF. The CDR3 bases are TGTGCCAGCAGTTACTCGACTGGGGCCAACGTCCTGACTTTC.

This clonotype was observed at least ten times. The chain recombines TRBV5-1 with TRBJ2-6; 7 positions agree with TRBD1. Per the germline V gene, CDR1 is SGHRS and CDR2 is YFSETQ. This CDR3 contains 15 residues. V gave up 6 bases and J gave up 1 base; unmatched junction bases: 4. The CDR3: CASKLTGSGANVLTF. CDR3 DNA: TGCGCCAGCAAGCTGACAGGGTCTGGGGCCAACGTCCTGACTTTC. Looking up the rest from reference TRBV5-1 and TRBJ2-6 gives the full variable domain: KAGVTQTPRYLIKTRGQQVTLSCSPISGHRSVSWYQQTPGQGLQFLFEYFSETQRNKGNFPGRFSGRQFSNSRSEMNVSTLELGDSALYLCASKLTGSGANVLTFGAGSRLTVL.

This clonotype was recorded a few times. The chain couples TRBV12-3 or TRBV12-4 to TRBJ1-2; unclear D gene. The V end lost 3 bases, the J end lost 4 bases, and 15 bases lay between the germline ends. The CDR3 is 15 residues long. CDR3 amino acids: CASSFSSAPSYGYTF. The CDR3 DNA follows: TGTGCCAGCAGTTTCAGTTCCGCCCCTAGCTATGGCTACACCTTC.

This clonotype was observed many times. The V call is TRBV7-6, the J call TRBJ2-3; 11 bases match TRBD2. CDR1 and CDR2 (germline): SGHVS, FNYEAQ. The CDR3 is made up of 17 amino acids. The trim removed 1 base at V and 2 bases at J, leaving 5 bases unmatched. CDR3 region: CASSLVASGGPTDTQYF. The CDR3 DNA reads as TGTGCCAGCAGCTTAGTGGCTAGCGGGGGGCCCACAGATACGCAGTATTTT.

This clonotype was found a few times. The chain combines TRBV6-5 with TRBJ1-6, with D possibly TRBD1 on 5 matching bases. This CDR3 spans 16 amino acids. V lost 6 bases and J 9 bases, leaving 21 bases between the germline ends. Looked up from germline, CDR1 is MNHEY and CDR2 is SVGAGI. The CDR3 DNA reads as TGTGCCAGCAGATACGGGGTGTTGGGTCAGGGTTCACCCCTCCACTTT. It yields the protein CASRYGVLGQGSPLHF.

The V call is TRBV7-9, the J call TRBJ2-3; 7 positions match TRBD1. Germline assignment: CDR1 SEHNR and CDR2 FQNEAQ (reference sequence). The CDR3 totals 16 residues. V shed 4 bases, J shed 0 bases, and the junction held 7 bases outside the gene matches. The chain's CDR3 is CASSSRDSLSTDTQYF. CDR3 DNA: TGTGCCAGCAGCTCCCGGGACAGTCTTAGCACAGATACGCAGTATTTT.

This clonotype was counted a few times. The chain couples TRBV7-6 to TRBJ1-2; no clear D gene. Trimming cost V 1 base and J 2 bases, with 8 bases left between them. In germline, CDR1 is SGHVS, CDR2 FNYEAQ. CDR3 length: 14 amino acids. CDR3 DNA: TGTGCCAGCAGCTTAGTGCCGGAAAACTATGGCTACACCTTC. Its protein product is CASSLVPENYGYTF.

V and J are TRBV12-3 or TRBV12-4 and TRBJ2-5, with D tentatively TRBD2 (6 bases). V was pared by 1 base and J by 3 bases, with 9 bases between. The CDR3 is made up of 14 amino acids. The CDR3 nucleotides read TGTGCCAGCAGTTTAGGAGGGGAGGAAGAGACCCAGTACTTC. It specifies CASSLGGEEETQYF.

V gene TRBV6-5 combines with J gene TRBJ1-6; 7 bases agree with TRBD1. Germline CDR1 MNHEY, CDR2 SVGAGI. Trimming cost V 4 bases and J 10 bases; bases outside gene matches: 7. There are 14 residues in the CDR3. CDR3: CASSSGGVRSPLHF. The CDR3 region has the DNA TGTGCCAGCAGTTCAGGGGGGGTTAGATCACCCCTCCACTTT.

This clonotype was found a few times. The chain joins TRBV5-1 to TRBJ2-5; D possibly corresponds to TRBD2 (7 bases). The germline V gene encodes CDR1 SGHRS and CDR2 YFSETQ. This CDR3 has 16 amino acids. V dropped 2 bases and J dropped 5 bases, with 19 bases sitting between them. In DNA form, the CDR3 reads TGCGCCAGCAGCTTTCGGGGGGCAATTAAGTTGGAGACCCAGTACTTC. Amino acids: CASSFRGAIKLETQYF.